This T cell receptor (beta chain) is drawn from a study of cytomegalovirus exposure and HLA in healthy donors. Overall study context: The roughly 120 validation repertoires matched the 650 to 850 first-cohort repertoires in platform, a later analysis reported.

V was pared by 4 bases and J by 2 bases, with 5 bases of the junction left unmatched. Germline CDR1 and CDR2: SGHRS and YFSETQ. The CDR3 runs 14 residues. In regard to this clone: Its antigen is unknown.

Findings and caveats of the study: Cytomegalovirus status, reportedly, was diagnosed with high specificity and sensitivity by the classifier. Most TCR sequences were rare, but some public TCRs occurred in many donors. A few CMV-associated chains were confirmed in vitro to be specific for CMV antigens.

Repertoires were generated with immunoSEQ multiplex PCR, while TCRdb's copy carries only in-frame clones and drops some. The repertoire consists of approximately 60,000 clones, with more than 85% occurring once and the leading ten covering approximately 6.8%. The rearrangement joins TRBV5-1 to TRBJ2-5; 7 bases are shared with TRBD2. The sequenced sample consisted of PBMCs. This receptor was identified in a woman between 18 and 30 years old in good health and CMV-seropositive. The DNA of the CDR3 is TGCGCCAGCAGCGGAACTAGCGCACAAGAGACCCAGTACTTC. This codes for CASSGTSAQETQYF.